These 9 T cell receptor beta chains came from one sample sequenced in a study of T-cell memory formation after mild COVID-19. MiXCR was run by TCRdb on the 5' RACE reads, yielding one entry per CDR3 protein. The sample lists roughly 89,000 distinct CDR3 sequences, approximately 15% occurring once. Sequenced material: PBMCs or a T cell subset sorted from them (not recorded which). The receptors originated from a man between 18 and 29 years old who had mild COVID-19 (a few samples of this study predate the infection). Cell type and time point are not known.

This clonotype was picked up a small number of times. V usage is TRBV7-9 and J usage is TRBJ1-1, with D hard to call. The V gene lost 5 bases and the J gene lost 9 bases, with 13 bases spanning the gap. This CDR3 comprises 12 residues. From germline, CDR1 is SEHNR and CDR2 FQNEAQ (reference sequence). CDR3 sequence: CASSPAIGKAFF. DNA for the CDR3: TGTGCCAGCAGCCCAGCGATTGGAAAAGCTTTCTTT. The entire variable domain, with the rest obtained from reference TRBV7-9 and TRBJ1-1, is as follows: DTGVSQNPRHKITKRGQNVTFRCDPISEHNRLYWYRQTLGQGPEFLTYFQNEAQLEKSRLLSDRFSAERPKGSFSTLEIQRTEQGDSAMYLCASSPAIGKAFFGQGTRLTVV.

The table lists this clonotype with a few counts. DNA of the CDR3: TGTGCCAGCACCGCAGACCTAGCCGCCTACGAGCAGTACTTC. Translation gives CASTADLAAYEQYF. This chain joins TRBV12-3 or TRBV12-4 and TRBJ2-7; D might be TRBD2 (5 bases). Trimming took off 7 bases at V and 2 bases at J, with 15 bases between the two ends. The CDR3 is 14 amino acids.

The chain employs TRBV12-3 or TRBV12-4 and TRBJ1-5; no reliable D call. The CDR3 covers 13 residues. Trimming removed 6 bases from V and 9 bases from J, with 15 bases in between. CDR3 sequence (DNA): TGTGCCAGCAGCCGGACGGATGGATGGCCCCAGCATTTT. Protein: CASSRTDGWPQHF.

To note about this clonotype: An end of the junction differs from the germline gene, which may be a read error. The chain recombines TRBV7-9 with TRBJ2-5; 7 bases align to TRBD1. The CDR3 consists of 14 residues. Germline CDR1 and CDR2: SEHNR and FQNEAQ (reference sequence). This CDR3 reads CASSLKGAREAQYF. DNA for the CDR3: TGTGCCAGCAGCTTAAAGGGGGCAAGAGAGGCCCAGTACTTC.

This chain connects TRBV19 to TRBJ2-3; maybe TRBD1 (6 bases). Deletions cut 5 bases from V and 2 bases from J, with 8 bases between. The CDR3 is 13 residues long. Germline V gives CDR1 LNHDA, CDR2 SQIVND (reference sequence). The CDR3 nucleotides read TGTGCCAGTAGTGGACAGATCACAGATACGCAGTATTTT. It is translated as CASSGQITDTQYF. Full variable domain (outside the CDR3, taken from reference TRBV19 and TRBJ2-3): DGGITQSPKYLFRKEGQNVTLSCEQNLNHDAMYWYRQDPGQGLRLIYYSQIVNDFQKGDIAEGYSVSREKKESFPLTVTSAQKNPTAFYLCASSGQITDTQYFGPGTRLTVL.

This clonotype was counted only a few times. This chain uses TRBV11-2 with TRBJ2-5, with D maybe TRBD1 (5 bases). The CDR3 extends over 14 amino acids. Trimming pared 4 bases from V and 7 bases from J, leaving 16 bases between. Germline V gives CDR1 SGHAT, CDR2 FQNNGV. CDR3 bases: TGTGCCAGCAGCTCCAGGGTGCTCCAATCGACCCAGTACTTC. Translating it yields CASSSRVLQSTQYF.

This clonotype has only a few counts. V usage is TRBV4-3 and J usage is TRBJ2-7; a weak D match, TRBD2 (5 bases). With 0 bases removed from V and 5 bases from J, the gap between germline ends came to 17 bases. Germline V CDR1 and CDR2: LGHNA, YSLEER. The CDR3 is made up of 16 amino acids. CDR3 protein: CASSQEVAGVQNEQYF. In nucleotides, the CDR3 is TGCGCCAGCAGCCAAGAAGTTGCCGGGGTTCAGAACGAGCAGTACTTC.

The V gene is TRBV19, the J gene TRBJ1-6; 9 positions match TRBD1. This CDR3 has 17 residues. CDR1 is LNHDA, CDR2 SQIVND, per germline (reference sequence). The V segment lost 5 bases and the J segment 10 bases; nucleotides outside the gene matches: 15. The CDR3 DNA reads TGTGCCAGTAGTTTCACCGATTGGGGACAGGGAGGCTCACCCCTCCACTTT. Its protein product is CASSFTDWGQGGSPLHF.

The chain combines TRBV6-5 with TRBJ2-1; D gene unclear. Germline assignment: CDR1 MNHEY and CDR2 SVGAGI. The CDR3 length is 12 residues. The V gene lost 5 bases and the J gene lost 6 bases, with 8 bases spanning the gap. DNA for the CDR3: TGTGCCAGCAGTACCCCGGGCAATGAGCAGTTCTTC. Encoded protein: CASSTPGNEQFF.